The text below deals with one T cell receptor (beta chain). The data originate from a study of T cell changes during pregnancy in multiple sclerosis. The repertoire was sequenced with immunoSEQ multiplex PCR; TCRdb's copy has only in-frame clones and lacks some. The sample records some 61,000 clones, 91% being singletons. The CDR3 length is 17 residues. V shed 4 bases and J 4 bases; nucleotides not matched to a gene: 13. Germline-derived CDR1 and CDR2 are LNHDA and SQIVND (reference sequence). Sequenced here: peripheral blood, sampled in the second trimester of pregnancy. The chain couples TRBV19 to TRBJ1-1, with 9 positions matching TRBD1. This TCR was sampled from a female donor with multiple sclerosis, enrolled in a pregnancy study. The CDR3 DNA sequence: TGTGCCAGTAGTAAACTAAGTGGGACAGGGTTGGGCACTGAAGCTTTCTTT. This translates into CASSKLSGTGLGTEAFF.